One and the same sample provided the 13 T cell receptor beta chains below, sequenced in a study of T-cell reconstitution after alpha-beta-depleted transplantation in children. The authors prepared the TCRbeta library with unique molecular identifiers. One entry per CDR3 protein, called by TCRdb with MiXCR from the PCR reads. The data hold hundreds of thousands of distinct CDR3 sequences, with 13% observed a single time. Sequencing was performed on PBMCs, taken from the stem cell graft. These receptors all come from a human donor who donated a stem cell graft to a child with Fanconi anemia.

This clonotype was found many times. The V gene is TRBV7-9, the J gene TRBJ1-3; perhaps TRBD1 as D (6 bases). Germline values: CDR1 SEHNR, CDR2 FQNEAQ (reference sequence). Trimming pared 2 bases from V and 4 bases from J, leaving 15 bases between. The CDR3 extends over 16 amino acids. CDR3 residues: CASSLLGGPWGNTIYF. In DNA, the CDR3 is TGTGCCAGCAGCTTACTGGGGGGGCCCTGGGGAAACACCATATATTTT.

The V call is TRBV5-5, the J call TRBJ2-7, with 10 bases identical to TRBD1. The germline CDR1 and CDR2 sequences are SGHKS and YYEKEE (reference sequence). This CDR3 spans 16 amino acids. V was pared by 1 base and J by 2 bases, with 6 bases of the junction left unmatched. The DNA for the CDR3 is TGTGCCAGCAGCTTGTCTCTCGGGACAGGGGCCTACGAGCAGTACTTC. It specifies CASSLSLGTGAYEQYF. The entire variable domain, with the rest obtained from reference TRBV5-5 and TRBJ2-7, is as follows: DAGVTQSPTHLIKTRGQQVTLRCSPISGHKSVSWYQQVLGQGPQFIFQYYEKEERGRGNFPDRFSARQFPNYSSELNVNALLLGDSALYLCASSLSLGTGAYEQYFGPGTRLTVT.

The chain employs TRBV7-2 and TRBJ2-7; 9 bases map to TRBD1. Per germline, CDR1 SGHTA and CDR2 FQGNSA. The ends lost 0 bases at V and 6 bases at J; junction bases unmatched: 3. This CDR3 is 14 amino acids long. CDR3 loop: CASSLAGTGSEQYF. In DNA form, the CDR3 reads TGTGCCAGCAGCTTAGCCGGGACAGGGAGCGAGCAGTACTTC.

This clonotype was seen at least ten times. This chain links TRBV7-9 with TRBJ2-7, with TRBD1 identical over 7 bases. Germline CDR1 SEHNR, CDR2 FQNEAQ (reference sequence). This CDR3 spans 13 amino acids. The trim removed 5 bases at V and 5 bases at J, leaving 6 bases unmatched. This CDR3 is CASSAGTEDEQYV. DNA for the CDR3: TGTGCCAGCAGCGCCGGGACAGAAGACGAGCAGTACGTC.

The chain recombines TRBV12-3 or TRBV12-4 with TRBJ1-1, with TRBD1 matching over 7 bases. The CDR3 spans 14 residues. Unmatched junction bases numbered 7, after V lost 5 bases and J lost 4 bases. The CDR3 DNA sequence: TGTGCCAGCAGTCCCAGGGGGGATTCCACTGAAGCTTTCTTT. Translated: CASSPRGDSTEAFF.

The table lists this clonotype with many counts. CDR3 bases: TGTGCCAGCAGTGATGACAGACAAGAGACCCAGTACTTC. It yields the protein CASSDDRQETQYF. The chain couples TRBV12-3 or TRBV12-4 to TRBJ2-5, with D maybe TRBD1 (5 bases). The V and J ends lost 5 bases and 2 bases respectively, with 9 bases between them. The CDR3 is made up of 13 amino acids.

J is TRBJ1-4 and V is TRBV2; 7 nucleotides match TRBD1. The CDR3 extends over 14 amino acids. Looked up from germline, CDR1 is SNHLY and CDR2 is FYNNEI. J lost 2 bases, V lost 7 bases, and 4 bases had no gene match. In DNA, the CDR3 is TGTGCCAGCACTATACAGGGGACTAATGAAAAACTGTTTTTT. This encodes CASTIQGTNEKLFF.

CDR3 residues: CASSSPRGTIYF. The DNA for the CDR3 is TGTGCCAGCAGTTCCCCCCGGGGCACCATATATTTT. The rearrangement joins TRBV27 to TRBJ1-3; no reliable D call. The CDR3 runs to 12 residues. The germline CDR1 and CDR2 sequences are MNHEY and SMNVEV (reference sequence). The V end was cut by 4 bases, the J end by 9 bases, with 10 bases between.

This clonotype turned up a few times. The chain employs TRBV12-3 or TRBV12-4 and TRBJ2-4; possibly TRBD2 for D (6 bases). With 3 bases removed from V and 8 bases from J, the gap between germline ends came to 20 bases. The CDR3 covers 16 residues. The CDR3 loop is CASSLVPLTGEDIQYF. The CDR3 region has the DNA TGTGCCAGCAGTTTGGTCCCTCTAACGGGGGAGGACATTCAGTACTTC.

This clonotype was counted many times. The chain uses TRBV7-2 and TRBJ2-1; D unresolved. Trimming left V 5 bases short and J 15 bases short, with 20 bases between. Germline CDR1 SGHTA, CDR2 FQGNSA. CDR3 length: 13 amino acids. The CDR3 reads CTSSPGYMRDSFF. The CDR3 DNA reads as TGTACCAGCAGCCCAGGCTACATGAGAGATTCGTTCTTC.

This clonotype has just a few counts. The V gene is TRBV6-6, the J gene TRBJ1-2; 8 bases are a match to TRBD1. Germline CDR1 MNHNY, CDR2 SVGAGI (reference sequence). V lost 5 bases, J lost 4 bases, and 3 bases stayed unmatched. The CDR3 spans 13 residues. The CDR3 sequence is CASSPGGAYGYTF. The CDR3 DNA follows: TGTGCCAGCAGTCCAGGGGGCGCCTATGGCTACACCTTC.

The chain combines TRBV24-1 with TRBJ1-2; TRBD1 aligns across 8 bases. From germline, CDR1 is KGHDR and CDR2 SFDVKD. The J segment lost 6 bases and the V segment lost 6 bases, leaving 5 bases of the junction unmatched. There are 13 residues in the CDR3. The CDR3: CATSQGAFDGYTF. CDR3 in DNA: TGTGCCACCAGTCAGGGGGCTTTTGATGGCTACACCTTC.

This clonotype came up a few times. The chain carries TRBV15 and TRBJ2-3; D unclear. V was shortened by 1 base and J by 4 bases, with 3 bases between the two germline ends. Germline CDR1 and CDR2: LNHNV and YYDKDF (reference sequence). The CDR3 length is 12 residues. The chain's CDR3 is CATSRGPDTQYF. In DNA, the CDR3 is TGTGCCACCAGCAGAGGACCAGATACGCAGTATTTT.